These T cell receptor beta chains were read from a single sample in a study of blood T cells in healthy people across ages. TCRdb passed the 5' RACE reads through MiXCR, listing each CDR3 protein once. The sample shows roughly 700,000 distinct CDR3 sequences, approximately 50% of them seen only once. What was sequenced was blood. Receptor source: a woman aged 60-75 years in good health. Each CDR3 is given with its conserved first and last residue. A D gene is named only where the DNA matches it firmly. Size is stated for part of the rows, as once, few or many counts, or as a class when the clone is expanded.

clone size	J gene	D gene	V gene	CDR3 protein	CDR3 DNA
NA	TRBJ2-1	NA	TRBV7-3	CASSLRYGEQFF	TGTGCCAGCAGCCTCCGCTACGGTGAGCAGTTCTTC
NA	TRBJ1-4	NA	TRBV6-2/TRBV6-3	CASSQDLGRKLFF	TGTGCCAGCAGTCAAGACCTTGGGCGAAAACTGTTTTTT
NA	TRBJ2-3	NA	TRBV3-1	CASSQEGGTGDTQYF	TGTGCCAGCAGCCAAGAAGGGGGAACCGGAGATACGCAGTATTTT
few	TRBJ2-3	NA	TRBV12-3/TRBV12-4	CASILWGGTDTQYF	TGTGCCAGCATCCTCTGGGGAGGCACAGATACGCAGTATTTT
many	TRBJ1-1	NA	TRBV7-9	CASSLGGLNTEAFF	TGTGCCAGCAGCCTTGGGGGGCTGAACACTGAAGCTTTCTTT
NA	TRBJ2-7	TRBD1	TRBV20-1	CSARDRTGGPYEQYF	TGCAGTGCTAGAGATAGGACAGGGGGACCGTACGAGCAGTACTTC
few	TRBJ2-4	NA	TRBV20-1	CSAERGTAKNIQYF	TGCAGTGCGGAACGGGGAACGGCCAAAAACATTCAGTACTTC
few	TRBJ1-6	NA	TRBV6-5	CASSLNPSRDVRSSYNSPLHF	TGTGCCAGCAGTTTAAACCCCTCACGGGACGTACGAAGCTCCTATAATTCACCCCTCCACTTT
NA	TRBJ2-2	NA	TRBV20-1	CSALAGRNTGELFF	TGCAGTGCTCTCGCCGGGAGAAACACCGGGGAGCTGTTTTTT
NA	TRBJ2-1	NA	TRBV28	CASAGTPYNEQFF	TGTGCCTCGGCGGGGACTCCTTACAATGAGCAGTTCTTC
few	TRBJ2-1	NA	TRBV5-1	CASSLHPDRFYNEQFF	TGCGCCAGCAGCTTACATCCAGACAGGTTCTACAATGAGCAGTTCTTC
few	TRBJ1-2	NA	TRBV12-3/TRBV12-4	CASSFEGSNYGYTF	TGTGCCAGCAGTTTTGAGGGGTCTAACTATGGCTACACCTTC
NA	TRBJ2-7	TRBD2	TRBV7-2	CASASETSGMTLSYEQYF	TGTGCCAGCGCGTCGGAGACTAGCGGAATGACTCTCTCCTACGAGCAGTACTTC
few	TRBJ2-7	NA	TRBV27	CASSLLTPAKGEQYF	TGTGCCAGCAGTTTGTTGACTCCGGCCAAAGGCGAGCAGTACTTC
NA	TRBJ2-3	NA	TRBV7-2	CASSLQVTGGSTDTQYF	TGTGCCAGCAGTCTCCAGGTGACTGGCGGAAGCACAGATACGCAGTATTTT
once	TRBJ2-3	NA	TRBV6-1	CASSAQAPPDTQYF	TGTGCCAGCAGTGCCCAAGCGCCCCCAGATACGCAGTATTTT
NA	TRBJ2-7	TRBD1	TRBV2	CAIQRTGRAYEQYF	TGTGCCATCCAGAGGACAGGGCGGGCCTACGAGCAGTACTTC
few	TRBJ2-3	NA	TRBV7-3	CASSQSLASTDTQYF	TGTGCCAGCAGCCAGTCGCTGGCTAGCACAGATACGCAGTATTTT
NA	TRBJ2-7	NA	TRBV3-1	CASSQVTWEQYF	TGTGCCAGCAGCCAAGTGACTTGGGAGCAGTACTTC
NA	TRBJ2-7	NA	TRBV7-6	CASSVQGLGEQYF	TGTGCCAGCAGCGTACAAGGGTTGGGCGAGCAGTACTTC
few	TRBJ2-5	NA	TRBV20-1	CSAHQGEETQYF	TGCAGTGCGCATCAAGGGGAAGAGACCCAGTACTTC
NA	TRBJ2-7	NA	TRBV4-1	CASSQVPGQLYEQYF	TGCGCCAGCAGCCAAGTCCCCGGACAGCTCTACGAGCAGTACTTC
NA	TRBJ2-1	NA	TRBV5-5	CASSLDQDYNEQFF	TGTGCCAGCAGCTTGGACCAGGACTACAATGAGCAGTTCTTC
NA	TRBJ2-5	NA	TRBV15	CATSRGPGQETQYF	TGTGCCACCAGCAGAGGGCCCGGACAAGAGACCCAGTACTTC
few	TRBJ2-7	NA	TRBV6-2/TRBV6-3	CASIPRTSSYEQYF	TGTGCCAGCATTCCGCGGACGAGCTCCTACGAGCAGTACTTC
NA	TRBJ1-2	TRBD1	TRBV11-2	CASRRGLAGYTF	TGTGCCAGCAGGAGGGGGCTCGCGGGCTACACCTTC
NA	TRBJ2-1	NA	TRBV7-2	CASSLGAGYEQFF	TGTGCCAGCAGCTTAGGGGCTGGGTATGAGCAGTTCTTC
NA	TRBJ2-7	NA	TRBV5-6	CASTFPTGSYEQYF	TGTGCCAGCACCTTCCCAACAGGTTCCTACGAGCAGTACTTC
once	TRBJ2-1	TRBD2	TRBV7-2	CASSARAGDGREQFF	TGTGCCAGCAGCGCCCGAGCGGGAGATGGAAGAGAGCAGTTCTTC
NA	TRBJ1-2	TRBD1	TRBV27	CASRLGDREYDYTF	TGTGCCAGCAGACTGGGGGACAGGGAGTATGACTACACCTTC
few	TRBJ2-5	NA	TRBV7-2	CASSLRGGSGETQYF	TGTGCCAGCAGCTTAAGGGGGGGGAGTGGAGAGACCCAGTACTTC